The 13 T cell receptor beta chains below come from one sample, sequenced in a study of metastatic and nonmetastatic thyroid tumors. No patient had received any treatment before thyroid surgery. TCRdb used MiXCR to call clones anew from the PCR reads. In the table there are some 93,000 clones, 9.5% to 15% of which are singletons. Sequences were obtained from blood. Receptors were obtained from a female donor with papillary thyroid cancer or a benign thyroid nodule (not recorded which). Some clones in this sample may be carry-over from other donors' samples.

Ten or more counts support this clone. A much larger clone is a single base away; this may be a read error. The genes are TRBV12-3 or TRBV12-4 and TRBJ1-2; TRBD1 aligns across 8 bases. CDR3 size: 13 residues. Here the CDR3 DNA reads TGTGCCGGCAGTTTGCTCAGGGGGCATGGCTACACCTTC. Its translation: CAGSLLRGHGYTF.

On this clone itself: A much larger clone sits a single nucleotide away, making a read error possible. CDR3 protein: CASSPPVKALAKNIQYF. DNA for the CDR3: TGTGCCAGCTCACCACCGGTCAAGGCTCTAGCCAAAAACATTCAGTACTTC. The chain links TRBV18 to TRBJ2-4; D is undetermined. This CDR3 is 17 amino acids long. Germline V gives CDR1 KGHSH, CDR2 LQKENI. V shed 0 bases and J shed 0 bases, with 12 bases lying between them.

This clone came up many times. CDR3 in DNA: TGTGCCAGTAGTCCGTGGCAGGTACAATATGAAAAACTGTTTTTT. Encoded protein: CASSPWQVQYEKLFF. J is TRBJ1-4 and V is TRBV19; D gene uncertain. The V end lost 5 bases, the J end lost 6 bases, and 16 bases lay between the germline ends. The CDR3 totals 15 residues. CDR1 LNHDA and CDR2 SQIVND come from the germline V gene (reference sequence).

This clone was recorded many times. The rearrangement links TRBV11-2 to TRBJ2-7; TRBD2 matches at 7 bases. Germline values: CDR1 SGHAT, CDR2 FQNNGV. The junction had 13 bases not matched to a gene; V was cut back by 5 bases and J by 3 bases. This CDR3 region has 16 residues. The CDR3 DNA reads TGTGCCAGCAGCCTGGGGGTACCGGCGGGAGACTACGAGCAGTACTTC. It is translated as CASSLGVPAGDYEQYF.

This clone has a count of ten or more. This rearrangement joins TRBV9 to TRBJ2-3; TRBD2 aligns across 7 bases. Germline loops: CDR1 SGDLS, CDR2 YYNGEE. The CDR3 totals 17 residues. The V and J ends lost 1 base and 2 bases, in that order; junction bases with no gene match: 10. CDR3 sequence (DNA): TGTGCCAGCAGCGTAAAACGGGAGGAGGTCACCACAGATACGCAGTATTTT. Amino acids: CASSVKREEVTTDTQYF.

The genes are TRBV11-2 and TRBJ2-1, with a tentative D call TRBD2 (6 bases). Germline CDR1 and CDR2: SGHAT and FQNNGV. This CDR3 comprises 16 residues. V lost 5 bases, J lost 5 bases, and 19 bases lay in between. The CDR3: CASSRGLPIVDNEQFF. CDR3 DNA: TGTGCCAGCAGCAGGGGACTCCCTATTGTTGACAATGAGCAGTTCTTC.

The genes are TRBV5-6 and TRBJ2-3, with D unclear. The CDR3 runs 17 residues. Trimming took off 3 bases at V and 1 base at J, with 18 bases between the two ends. The germline V gene encodes CDR1 SGHDT and CDR2 YYEEEE. The CDR3 DNA is TGTGCCAGCAGCTCAAAGACGGCAGTCCTTGGCACAGATACGCAGTATTTT. Its translation: CASSSKTAVLGTDTQYF.

The rearrangement uses TRBV2 and TRBJ2-1; TRBD2 aligns across 13 bases. J was trimmed by 8 bases and V by 4 bases; bases with no gene match: 5. CDR1 is SNHLY and CDR2 is FYNNEI in the germline V gene. The length of the CDR3 is 15 residues. The CDR3 here is CASSGTSGRFDEQFF. Written as DNA, the CDR3 is TGTGCCAGCAGTGGGACTAGCGGGAGATTCGATGAGCAGTTCTTC.

In regard to this clone: Being one base from a much bigger clone, this may be a read error. The chain combines TRBV5-1 with TRBJ1-1; the D is unclear. The CDR3 loop spans 15 amino acids. Germline V CDR1 and CDR2: SGHRS, YFSETQ. The CDR3 DNA reads TGCGCCAGCAGCTTGGACGGCAGGTCGAACACTGAAGATTTCTTT. It encodes CASSLDGRSNTEDFF. Variable domain in full (rest from reference TRBV5-1 and TRBJ1-1): KAGVTQTPRYLIKTRGQQVTLSCSPISGHRSVSWYQQTPGQGLQFLFEYFSETQRNKGNFPGRFSGRQFSNSRSEMNVSTLELGDSALYLCASSLDGRSNTEDFFGQGTRLTVV.

This clone was seen many times. This chain connects TRBV7-8 to TRBJ2-1, with unresolved D. Germline CDR1 and CDR2: SGHVS and FQNEAQ. With 2 bases removed from V and 5 bases from J, the gap between germline ends came to 13 bases. There are 15 residues in the CDR3. In DNA form, the CDR3 reads TGTGCCAGCAGCTTACACGGACCAGCGAACAATGAGCAGTTCTTC. Its protein product is CASSLHGPANNEQFF.

This chain uses TRBV15 with TRBJ2-1, with a possible D match to TRBD2 (5 bases). The CDR3 length is 16 residues. Deletions cut 0 bases from V and 5 bases from J, with 14 bases between. Per germline, CDR1 LNHNV and CDR2 YYDKDF (reference sequence). CDR3 DNA: TGTGCCACCAGCAGAGAGAGGGCAGGTTTTCACAATGAGCAGTTCTTC. Residues: CATSRERAGFHNEQFF.

This clone was seen ten or more times. CDR3 residues: CASSLSSGGNNEQFF. The DNA for the CDR3 is TGTGCCAGCAGCTTAAGTAGCGGGGGAAACAATGAGCAGTTCTTC. V is TRBV11-3 and J is TRBJ2-1, with 9 bases matching TRBD2. Losses at the gene ends were 2 bases for V and 5 bases for J; bases not matched to a gene: 4. CDR1 and CDR2 from the germline V gene are SGHNT and YENEEA. CDR3 length equals 15 residues.

Notes on this clone: One end of the junction varies from germline; a read error may be responsible. This chain links TRBV6-1 with TRBJ2-1; 8 bases line up with TRBD1. Per germline, CDR1 MNHNS and CDR2 SASEGT. This CDR3 has 15 amino acids. The CDR3, as DNA: TGTGCCATCAGTTTCGGAACAGGGGGCTACAATGAGCAGTTCTTC. The encoded protein is CAISFGTGGYNEQFF.